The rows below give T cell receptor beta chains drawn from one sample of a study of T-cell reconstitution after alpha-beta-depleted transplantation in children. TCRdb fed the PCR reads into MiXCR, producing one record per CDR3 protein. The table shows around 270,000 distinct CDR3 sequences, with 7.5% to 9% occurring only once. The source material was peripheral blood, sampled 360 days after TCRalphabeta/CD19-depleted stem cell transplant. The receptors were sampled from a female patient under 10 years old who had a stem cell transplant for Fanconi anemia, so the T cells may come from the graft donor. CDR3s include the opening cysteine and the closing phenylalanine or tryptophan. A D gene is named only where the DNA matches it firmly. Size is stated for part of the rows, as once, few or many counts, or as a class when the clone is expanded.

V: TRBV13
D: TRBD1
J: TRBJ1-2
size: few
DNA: TGTGCCAGCAGCCTCAGTATGGGACGACAGGGGGATGGCTACACCTTC
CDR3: CASSLSMGRQGDGYTF

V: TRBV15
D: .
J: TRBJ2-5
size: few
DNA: TGTGCCACCAGCAGTGCACCGGACGAAGAGACCCAGTACTTC
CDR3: CATSSAPDEETQYF

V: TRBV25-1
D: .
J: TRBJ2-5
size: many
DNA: TGTGCCAGCAGTGAATACGGGGGAGGAGAGACCCAGTACTTC
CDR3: CASSEYGGGETQYF

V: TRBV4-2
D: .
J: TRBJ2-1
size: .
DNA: TGTGCCAGCAGCCAAGATAGTGGGAGTTCGTACAATGAGCAGTTCTTC
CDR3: CASSQDSGSSYNEQFF

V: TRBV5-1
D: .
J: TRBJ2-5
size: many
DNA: TGCGCCAGCAGTAAAGTGGTGCAAGAGACCCAGTACTTC
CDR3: CASSKVVQETQYF

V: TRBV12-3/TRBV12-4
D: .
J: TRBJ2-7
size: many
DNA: TGTGCCAGCAGTTTCCAGAACTCCTACGAGCAGTACTTC
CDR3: CASSFQNSYEQYF

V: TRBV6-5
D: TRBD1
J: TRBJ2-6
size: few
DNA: TGTGCCAGCAGTTACTTCTCAGGGGGCGCCTGGGCCAACGTCCTGACTTTC
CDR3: CASSYFSGGAWANVLTF

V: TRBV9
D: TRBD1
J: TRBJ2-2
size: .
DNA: TGTGCCAGCAGCGTATGGGGACAGGGGAACACCGGGGAGCTGTTTTTT
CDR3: CASSVWGQGNTGELFF

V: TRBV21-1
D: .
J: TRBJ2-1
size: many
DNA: TGTGCCAGAAGACTAGTGCATGAGCAGTTCTTC
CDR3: CARRLVHEQFF

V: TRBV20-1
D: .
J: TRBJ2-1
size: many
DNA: TGCAGTGCCACAGCCTCTTACCGGAATGAGCAGTTCTTC
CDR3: CSATASYRNEQFF

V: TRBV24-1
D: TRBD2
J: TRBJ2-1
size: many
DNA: TGTGCCACCAGTGATTGGATTAGCGGGGGCAATGAGCAGTTCTTC
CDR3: CATSDWISGGNEQFF

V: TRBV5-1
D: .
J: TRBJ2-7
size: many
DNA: TGCGCCAGCAGCTTGCATCTGCCGCCATACGAGCAGTACTTC
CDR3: CASSLHLPPYEQYF

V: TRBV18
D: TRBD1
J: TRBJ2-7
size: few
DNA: TGTGCCAGCTCACGGAACGCGGACAGGTCATCCTACGAGCAGTACTTC
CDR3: CASSRNADRSSYEQYF

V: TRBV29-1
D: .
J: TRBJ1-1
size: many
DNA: TGCAGCGTGAGGCAGGAGAACACTGAAGCTTTCTTT
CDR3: CSVRQENTEAFF

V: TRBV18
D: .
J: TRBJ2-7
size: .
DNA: TGTGCCAGCCAGGGGGGGTATACAAGTTCCTACGAGCAGTACTTC
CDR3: CASQGGYTSSYEQYF

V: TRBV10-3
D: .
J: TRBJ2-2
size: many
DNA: TGTGCCATCCCCGGGGCCGTTGACACCGGGGAGCTGTTTTTT
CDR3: CAIPGAVDTGELFF

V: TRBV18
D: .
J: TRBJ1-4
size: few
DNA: TGTGCCAGCTCACCCCCGGGGCGGAGAGATGAAAAACTGTTTTTT
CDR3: CASSPPGRRDEKLFF

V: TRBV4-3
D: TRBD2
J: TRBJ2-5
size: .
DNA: TGCGCCAGCAGCCAAGAGGAGCGCGGGGGGGCAGGGGAGACCCAGTACTTC
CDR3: CASSQEERGGAGETQYF

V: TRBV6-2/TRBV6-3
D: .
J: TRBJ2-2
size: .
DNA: TGTGCCAGCAGTTACTATCGTCTTGACAGAGGGGGGGTCGACACCGGGGAGCTGTTTTTT
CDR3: CASSYYRLDRGGVDTGELFF

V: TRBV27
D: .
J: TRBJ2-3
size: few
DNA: TGTGCCACCTCCGCTGGGAGCACAGATACGCAGTATTTT
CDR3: CATSAGSTDTQYF

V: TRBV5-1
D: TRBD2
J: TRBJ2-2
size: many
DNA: TGCGCCAGCAGCTTGGATGTGACTAGCGGGTCGTACACCGGGGAGCTGTTTTTT
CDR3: CASSLDVTSGSYTGELFF

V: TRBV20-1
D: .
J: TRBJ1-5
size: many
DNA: TGCAGTGCCACATTCGACAGCAGCAATCAGCCCCAGCATTTT
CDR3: CSATFDSSNQPQHF

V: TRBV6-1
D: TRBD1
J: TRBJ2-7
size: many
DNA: TGTGCCAGCAGTAAAACAGGGGGATACTACGAGCAGTACTTC
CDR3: CASSKTGGYYEQYF

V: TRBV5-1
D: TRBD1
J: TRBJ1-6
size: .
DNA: TGCGCCAGCAGCTCCCAGACAGGGATTAATTCACCCCTCCACTTT
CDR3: CASSSQTGINSPLHF

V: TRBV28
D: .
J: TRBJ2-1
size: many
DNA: TGTGCCATCAGATGGGCGTCAGGGAGAACCTCCTACAATGAGCAGTTCTTC
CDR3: CAIRWASGRTSYNEQFF

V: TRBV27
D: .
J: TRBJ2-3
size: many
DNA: TGTGCCAGCAGTTTACGAGGGGTAGATACGCAGTATTTT
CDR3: CASSLRGVDTQYF

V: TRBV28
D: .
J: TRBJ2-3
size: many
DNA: TGTGCCAGCAGCCCAGCTGCCTACCCCCGTACAGATACGCAGTATTTT
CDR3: CASSPAAYPRTDTQYF

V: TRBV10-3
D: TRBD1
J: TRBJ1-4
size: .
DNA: TGTGCCATCGGCCAGACAGGGATTGAGGAAAAACTGTTTTTT
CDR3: CAIGQTGIEEKLFF

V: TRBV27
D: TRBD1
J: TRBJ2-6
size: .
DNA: TGTGCCAGCAGTTTTCATAAGGGGGCGACTGGGGCCAACGTCCTGACTTTC
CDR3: CASSFHKGATGANVLTF

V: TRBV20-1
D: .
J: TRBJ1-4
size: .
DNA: TGCAGTGGAACAGAACAGGGCGGTGGTGAAAAACTGTTTTTT
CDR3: CSGTEQGGGEKLFF

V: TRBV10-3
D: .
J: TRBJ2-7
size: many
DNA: TGTGCCAGAGTAGCGGACTCCTACGAGCAGTACTTC
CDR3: CARVADSYEQYF

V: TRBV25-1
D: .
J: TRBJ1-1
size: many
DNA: TGTGCCAGCAGTGAGCCCGACTCGGTCAAGAAAGGAGCTTTCTTT
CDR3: CASSEPDSVKKGAFF

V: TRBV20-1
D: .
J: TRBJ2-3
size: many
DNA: TGCAGTGCTAGAGAGCCCGTAGGGGGAGGAGATACGCAGTATTTT
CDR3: CSAREPVGGGDTQYF

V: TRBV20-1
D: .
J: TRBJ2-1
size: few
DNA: TGCAGTGCCGCGGGATACAATGAGCAGTTCTTC
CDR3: CSAAGYNEQFF

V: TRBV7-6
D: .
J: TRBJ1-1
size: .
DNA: TGTGCCAGCAGCTTTGCCGGGTTGAACACTGAAGCTTTCTTT
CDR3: CASSFAGLNTEAFF

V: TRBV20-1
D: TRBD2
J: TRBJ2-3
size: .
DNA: TGCAGTGCTAGAAAACTAGCGGGGGGGCCGGATACGCAGTATTTT
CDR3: CSARKLAGGPDTQYF

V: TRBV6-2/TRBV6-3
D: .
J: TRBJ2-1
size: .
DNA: TGTGCCAGCAGCCCCCTGAGAGGGTCCCGGTACAATGAGCAGTTCTTC
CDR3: CASSPLRGSRYNEQFF

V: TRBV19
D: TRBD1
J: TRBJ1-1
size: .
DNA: TGTGCCAGTAGTCGGGACAGTAGTGGAGCTTTCTTT
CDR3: CASSRDSSGAFF

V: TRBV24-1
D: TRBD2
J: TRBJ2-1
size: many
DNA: TGTGCCACCAGTGATCCGAAGCGGGGCTATGAGCAGTTCTTC
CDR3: CATSDPKRGYEQFF

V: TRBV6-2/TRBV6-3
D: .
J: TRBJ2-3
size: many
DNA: TGTGCCAGCAGTTATACTAGCAGCACAGATACGCAGTATTTT
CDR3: CASSYTSSTDTQYF

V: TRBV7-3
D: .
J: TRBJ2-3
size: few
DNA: TGTGCCAGCAGCTTATCTTTTCCGGGGGCCACAGATACGCAGTATTTT
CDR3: CASSLSFPGATDTQYF